A single sample is the source of the 24 T cell receptor beta chains below, sequenced in a study of shared clonotypes between healthy human individuals. TCRdb's copy holds only in-frame clones and misses some; the assay was immunoSEQ multiplex PCR. This sample has about 490,000 clones; less than 80% occur once, and the top ten carry around 13%. Sequencing was carried out using PBMCs. Source of these receptors: a woman in her thirties or forties in good health. Some clones in this sample may be carry-over from other donors' samples.

The chain links TRBV29-1 to TRBJ2-1; no clear D gene. In germline, CDR1 is SQVTM, CDR2 ANQGSEA. V was cut by 3 bases and J by 3 bases, with 9 bases left in between. The CDR3 spans 13 residues. The chain's CDR3 is CSVEPEFYNEQFF. For the CDR3, the DNA is TGCAGCGTTGAGCCAGAGTTCTACAATGAGCAGTTCTTC.

CDR3 sequence reads: CASSLYLLGEQFF. In nucleotides, the CDR3 is TGTGCCAGCAGCTTATACCTACTGGGTGAGCAGTTCTTC. This sequence joins TRBV7-9 and TRBJ2-1; D is unclear. V lost 2 bases and J 9 bases, leaving 11 bases between the germline ends. Germline CDR1 is SEHNR and CDR2 is FQNEAQ (reference sequence). There are 13 residues in the CDR3. Full variable domain (outside the CDR3, taken from reference TRBV7-9 and TRBJ2-1): DTGVSQNPRHKITKRGQNVTFRCDPISEHNRLYWYRQTLGQGPEFLTYFQNEAQLEKSRLLSDRFSAERPKGSFSTLEIQRTEQGDSAMYLCASSLYLLGEQFFGPGTRLTVL.

This rearrangement joins TRBV5-4 to TRBJ2-3; D is ambiguous. Looked up from germline, CDR1 is SGHNT and CDR2 is YYREEE (reference sequence). The V gene lost 2 bases and the J gene lost 5 bases, with 3 bases spanning the gap. The CDR3 is made up of 11 amino acids. The CDR3: CASSFGDTQYF. CDR3 coding DNA: TGTGCCAGCAGCTTTGGAGATACGCAGTATTTT.

Comments on this clone: The same CDR3 is also encoded by other DNA sequences in this sample. V and J are TRBV28 and TRBJ1-2; 8 bases are a match to TRBD1. The germline V gene encodes CDR1 MDHEN and CDR2 SYDVKM. Trimming cost V 1 base and J 4 bases; bases outside gene matches: 2. The CDR3 totals 14 residues. CDR3 region: CASSLSTGGYGYTF. CDR3 sequence (DNA): TGTGCCAGCAGTTTATCCACAGGGGGCTATGGCTACACCTTC.

The rearrangement links TRBV29-1 to TRBJ2-2; 14 nucleotides agree with TRBD2. CDR3 length equals 17 residues. Trimming at V came to 2 bases and at J to 2 bases, leaving 4 bases not matched to a gene. Germline V gene sequence: CDR1 SQVTM, CDR2 ANQGSEA. As DNA, the CDR3 is TGCAGCGTTGAAACCGGACTAGCGGGAGGAAACACCGGGGAGCTGTTTTTT. Amino acids: CSVETGLAGGNTGELFF.

The chain joins TRBV5-5 to TRBJ2-5; TRBD2 aligns across 10 bases. This CDR3 region has 18 residues. V lost 3 bases to trimming and J lost 4 bases; unmatched junction nucleotides: 15. Germline V gene lookup returns CDR1 SGHKS and CDR2 YYEKEE (reference sequence). Here the CDR3 reads CASSSTGRVAGGIETQYF. In DNA, the CDR3 is TGTGCCAGCAGCTCTACGGGTAGAGTAGCGGGAGGAATAGAGACCCAGTACTTC.

This clone has only one observation. The V call is TRBV27, the J call TRBJ2-7; 12 bases are a match to TRBD1. Germline V CDR1 and CDR2: MNHEY, SMNVEV (reference sequence). Trimming removed 5 bases from V and 4 bases from J; junction bases left unmatched: 6. The CDR3 runs to 15 residues. The CDR3 reads CASSPRDRGPYEQYF. The CDR3, as DNA: TGTGCCAGCAGTCCGCGGGACAGGGGGCCATACGAGCAGTACTTC.

In its sample, this clone was seen many times. This sequence joins TRBV7-3 and TRBJ2-3; 7 bases are a match to TRBD2. The ends lost 4 bases at V and 5 bases at J; junction bases unmatched: 9. The germline CDR1 and CDR2 sequences are SGHTA and FQGTGA. CDR3 length equals 15 residues. CDR3: CASSSTSLRGDTQYF. CDR3 in DNA: TGTGCCAGCAGCTCGACTAGCCTGAGGGGAGATACGCAGTATTTT.

A few counts support this clone. The genes are TRBV5-6 and TRBJ2-1; D is perhaps TRBD1 or TRBD2 (5 bases each). Germline V gives CDR1 SGHDT, CDR2 YYEEEE. V lost 4 bases to trimming and J lost 4 bases, with 12 bases between them. The CDR3 is made up of 14 amino acids. Here the CDR3 DNA reads TGTGCCAGCAGCCTCGGGACGGGATACAATGAGCAGTTCTTC. Its translation: CASSLGTGYNEQFF. Full variable domain (outside the CDR3, taken from reference TRBV5-6 and TRBJ2-1): DAGVTQSPTHLIKTRGQQVTLRCSPKSGHDTVSWYQQALGQGPQFIFQYYEEEERQRGNFPDRFSGHQFPNYSSELNVNALLLGDSALYLCASSLGTGYNEQFFGPGTRLTVL.

This clone has ten or more counts. The rearrangement joins TRBV5-4 to TRBJ2-2; TRBD2 might be the D (6 bases). V was trimmed by 4 bases and J by 5 bases, leaving 15 bases between them. The CDR3 length is 15 residues. In germline, CDR1 is SGHNT, CDR2 YYREEE (reference sequence). The CDR3 sequence is CASSQDHGSTGELFF. As DNA, the CDR3 is TGTGCCAGCAGCCAAGATCACGGGAGTACCGGGGAGCTGTTTTTT.

This clone was seen only a few times. The same CDR3 can be traced to other DNA sequences in this sample. The V and J genes are TRBV18 and TRBJ2-5; D possibly matches TRBD1 or TRBD2 (6 bases each). The CDR3 length is 15 residues. With 1 base removed from V and 3 bases from J, the gap between germline ends came to 12 bases. Germline V CDR1 and CDR2: KGHSH, LQKENI. The CDR3, as DNA: TGTGCCAGCTCACCACAAAGGGGGGCGGAAGAGACCCAGTACTTC. It codes for CASSPQRGAEETQYF. The full variable domain, in which reference TRBV18 and TRBJ2-5 provide the parts outside the CDR3, is NAGVMQNPRHLVRRRGQEARLRCSPMKGHSHVYWYRQLPEEGLKFMVYLQKENIIDESGMPKERFSAEFPKEGPSILRIQQVVRGDSAAYFCASSPQRGAEETQYFGPGTRLLVL.

As for this clone: A far more abundant clone sits one base away, making this likely a read error. This specimen includes other DNA sequences encoding the same CDR3. CDR3 sequence reads: CASSRGQSTEAFF. The CDR3 bases are TGCGCCAGCAGCCGAGGACAGAGCACTGAAGCCTTCTTT. The chain combines TRBV4-1 with TRBJ1-1; TRBD1 might be the D (6 bases). CDR3 size: 13 residues. Germline V gives CDR1 MGHRA, CDR2 YSYEKL.

V gene TRBV28 combines with J gene TRBJ2-7, with D uncertain. The CDR3 runs 15 residues. CDR1 MDHEN and CDR2 SYDVKM come from the germline V gene. The V end lost 3 bases, the J end lost 1 base, and 13 bases lay between the germline ends. CDR3 in DNA: TGTGCCAGCAGTTTCGCTTCTTTAGGGTCCTACGAGCAGTACTTC. Translating it yields CASSFASLGSYEQYF.

The gene calls are TRBV6-1 and TRBJ2-2; 7 bases are shared with TRBD2. Germline V CDR1 and CDR2: MNHNS, SASEGT. V lost 10 bases to trimming and J lost 2 bases; unmatched junction nucleotides: 7. The CDR3 contains 14 residues. This CDR3 is CAISKRDNTGELFF. For the CDR3, the DNA is TGTGCCATCAGCAAGCGGGACAACACCGGGGAGCTGTTTTTT.

As to this clone: In the same sample, other DNA sequences code for this CDR3. The chain employs TRBV7-9 and TRBJ2-7; TRBD1 might be the D (6 bases). The length of the CDR3 is 12 residues. Germline assignment: CDR1 SEHNR and CDR2 FQNEAQ (reference sequence). V was shortened by 5 bases and J by 4 bases, with 9 bases between the two germline ends. Written as DNA, the CDR3 is TGTGCCAGCAGCCCCACAGGGTACGAGCAGTACTTC. Encoded protein: CASSPTGYEQYF.

The sample holds many counts of this clone. The V and J genes are TRBV9 and TRBJ2-2; D not certain. The CDR3 is made up of 13 amino acids. V lost 3 bases and J lost 5, with 8 bases in between. In germline, CDR1 is SGDLS, CDR2 YYNGEE. For the CDR3, the DNA is TGTGCCAGCAGCGGGAGCTTTACCGGGGAGCTGTTTTTT. Its translation: CASSGSFTGELFF.

This rearrangement joins TRBV7-6 to TRBJ1-1, with D perhaps TRBD1 (6 bases). There are 16 residues in the CDR3. Trimming took off 4 bases at V and 6 bases at J, with 21 bases between the two ends. Germline V gene lookup returns CDR1 SGHVS and CDR2 FNYEAQ. Written as DNA, the CDR3 is TGTGCCAGCAGCTCCGCAACTACAGGGTTTGGCTCTGAAGCTTTCTTT. Translating gives CASSSATTGFGSEAFF.

The genes are TRBV29-1 and TRBJ2-7, with D perhaps matching TRBD1 (6 bases). The CDR3 runs to 14 residues. Trimming left V 6 bases short and J 2 bases short, with 17 bases between. CDR1 and CDR2 from the germline V gene are SQVTM and ANQGSEA. The CDR3 DNA reads TGCAGCGTAAGGTTTGAAGGACAGACCTACGAGCAGTACTTC. Translating it yields CSVRFEGQTYEQYF.

There are many counts of this clone. The chain has TRBV29-1 and TRBJ2-5, with 8 bases aligning to TRBD2. The trim removed 2 bases at V and 2 bases at J, leaving 4 bases unmatched. CDR1 and CDR2 (germline): SQVTM, ANQGSEA. This CDR3 has 14 residues. The CDR3 sequence: CSVELGRGQETQYF. CDR3 coding DNA: TGCAGCGTTGAACTCGGGAGGGGTCAAGAGACCCAGTACTTC. The whole variable domain, filled in from reference TRBV29-1 and TRBJ2-5, reads SAVISQKPSRDICQRGTSLTIQCQVDSQVTMMFWYRQQPGQSLTLIATANQGSEATYESGFVIDKFPISRPNLTFSTLTVSNMSPEDSSIYLCSVELGRGQETQYFGPGTRLLVL.

As concerns this clone: This CDR3 is also generated by other DNA sequences in the sample. V gene TRBV27 combines with J gene TRBJ1-5; TRBD1 aligns across 7 bases. The CDR3 spans 15 residues. V was clipped by 0 bases and J by 1 base; unmatched bases: 0. CDR1 and CDR2 from the germline V gene are MNHEY and SMNVEV (reference sequence). This chain's CDR3 is CASSLSGQSNQPQHF. The CDR3 coding sequence is TGTGCCAGCAGTTTATCGGGACAGAGCAATCAGCCCCAGCATTTT.

A word on this clone: Sequence at one end of the junction differs from germline and may be a read error. The chain joins TRBV11-2 to TRBJ1-1, with D unclear. CDR3 size: 14 residues. CDR1 SGHAT and CDR2 FQNNGV come from the germline V gene. CDR3: CASSLQPQNTKAFF. The CDR3 bases are TGTGCCAGCAGCTTACAGCCGCAGAACACTAAAGCTTTCTTT.

The J gene is TRBJ1-1, the V gene TRBV5-1, with D unresolved. Germline V lookup: CDR1 SGHRS, CDR2 YFSETQ. The CDR3 has 13 residues. Trimming shortened V by 7 bases and J by 3 bases, and 13 bases separated the two germline ends. CDR3 sequence: CASRLRVDTEAFF. CDR3 nucleotides: TGCGCCAGCCGACTACGGGTGGACACTGAAGCTTTCTTT.

The chain carries TRBV15 and TRBJ2-3; D is perhaps TRBD1 (5 bases). Per germline, CDR1 LNHNV and CDR2 YYDKDF (reference sequence). V lost 1 base, J lost 2 bases, and 13 bases lay in between. This CDR3 is 16 amino acids long. The CDR3 bases are TGTGCCACCAGCAGAGGTGACAGTGGCGCCACAGATACGCAGTATTTT. It codes for CATSRGDSGATDTQYF.

The chain is built from TRBV7-3 and TRBJ2-1; the D gene is possibly TRBD2 (5 bases). This CDR3 region has 13 residues. Deletions cut 2 bases from V and 6 bases from J, with 8 bases between. Looked up from germline, CDR1 is SGHTA and CDR2 is FQGTGA. CDR3: CASSLGLANEQFF. Here the CDR3 DNA reads TGTGCCAGCAGCTTAGGGCTAGCCAATGAGCAGTTCTTC. The full variable domain, its missing parts supplied by reference TRBV7-3 and TRBJ2-1, is GAGVSQTPSNKVTEKGKYVELRCDPISGHTALYWYRQSLGQGPEFLIYFQGTGAADDSGLPNDRFFAVRPEGSVSTLKIQRTERGDSAVYLCASSLGLANEQFFGPGTRLTVL.